This entry features one T cell receptor beta chain sequence. The antigen is undetermined. TCR sequencing used cDNA made by reverse transcription of extracted RNA. The table came from immunoSEQ multiplex PCR; TCRdb's copy has only in-frame clones and leaves some out. The sample lists around 300,000 clones; 60% were seen once. This specimen comes from a study of CD8+ T cells in alopecia areata. Study conclusions and caveats: Especially in alopecia totalis/universalis, lesional scalp showed greater clonality than normal scalp did.

The CDR3 has 14 amino acids. Germline V CDR1 and CDR2: LNHNV, YYDKDF (reference sequence). J lost 6 bases, V lost 3 bases, and 5 bases had no gene match. This sample's treatment: oral pan-JAK inhibitor, 5-10 mg twice daily. Sequenced material: CD4+ T cells sorted from blood, taken at approximately week 51, from a patient treated with tofacitinib. The sequence derives from a human donor with alopecia areata. The genes are TRBV15 and TRBJ1-5; 7 nucleotides agree with TRBD1. The CDR3 sequence is CATSSPGGTQPQHF. CDR3 bases: TGTGCCACCAGCAGCCCAGGGGGAACTCAGCCCCAGCATTTT.